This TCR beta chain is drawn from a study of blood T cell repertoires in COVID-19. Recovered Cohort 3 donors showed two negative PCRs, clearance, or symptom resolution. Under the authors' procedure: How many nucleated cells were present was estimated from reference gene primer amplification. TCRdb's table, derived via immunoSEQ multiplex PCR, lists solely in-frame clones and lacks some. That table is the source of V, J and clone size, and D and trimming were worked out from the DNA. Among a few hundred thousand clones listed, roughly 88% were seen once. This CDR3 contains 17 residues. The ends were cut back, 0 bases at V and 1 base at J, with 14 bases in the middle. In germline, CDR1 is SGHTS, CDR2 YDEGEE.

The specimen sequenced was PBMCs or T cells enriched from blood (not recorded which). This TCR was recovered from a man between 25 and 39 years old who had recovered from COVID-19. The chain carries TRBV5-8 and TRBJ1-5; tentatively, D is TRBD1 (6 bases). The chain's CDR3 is CASSLEVAGASNQPQHF. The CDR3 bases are TGTGCCAGCAGCTTGGAGGTCGCAGGGGCAAGCAATCAGCCCCAGCATTTT.